Sequencing of this TCR beta chain was carried out in a study of blood T cell repertoires in COVID-19. The CDR3 length is 15 residues. CDR1 and CDR2 (germline): LNHDA, SQIVND (reference sequence). V dropped 5 bases and J dropped 2 bases, with 15 bases sitting between them. Libraries were prepared by immunoSEQ multiplex PCR; TCRdb keeps only in-frame clonotypes and omits some of them. The repertoire consists of about 230,000 clones, with almost 90% occurring once and the leading ten covering roughly 2.5%. The source of this sequence is a woman aged 55-69 years with acute or convalescent COVID-19. The chain recombines TRBV19 with TRBJ2-5, with TRBD2 as a possible D gene (6 bases). Sequenced material: peripheral blood. The DNA of the CDR3 is TGTGCCAGTAGTTCCTACGGGAGACAGCAAGAGACCCAGTACTTC. It encodes CASSSYGRQQETQYF.